The next 3 T cell receptor beta chains were all read from a single sample in a study of cytomegalovirus exposure and HLA in healthy donors. The primer mix had 60 Vbeta and 13 Jbeta primers. Here immunoSEQ multiplex PCR was the method, and the copy in TCRdb shows in-frame clones only, minus some. The sample records 65,000 to 85,000 clones, about four fifths being singletons. What was sequenced was PBMCs. All receptors derive from a woman between 45 and 60 years old in good health and CMV-seronegative.

V usage is TRBV9 and J usage is TRBJ2-1, with 7 bases lining up with TRBD2. J lost 8 bases, V lost 0 bases, and 5 bases had no gene match. The CDR3 has 14 amino acids. CDR1 is SGDLS, CDR2 YYNGEE, per germline. The CDR3 loop reads CASSVGEGFYEQFF. Here the CDR3 DNA reads TGTGCCAGCAGCGTAGGGGAGGGCTTCTATGAGCAGTTCTTC.

The rearrangement uses TRBV19 and TRBJ2-5; 7 nucleotides agree with TRBD2. Trimming took 3 bases from V and 4 from J; bases not matched to a gene: 2. The CDR3 is made up of 13 amino acids. The V gene's germline CDR1 is LNHDA and CDR2 SQIVND (reference sequence). The CDR3 nucleotides are TGTGCCAGTAGTATTACGGGGGGAGAGACCCAGTACTTC. This gives the protein CASSITGGETQYF.

V and J are TRBV7-9 and TRBJ1-2, with 9 bases matching TRBD1. CDR3 length: 15 residues. Germline lookup yields CDR1 SEHNR and CDR2 FQNEAQ (reference sequence). Germline trimming cut 2 bases from V and 6 bases from J; bases unmatched to any gene: 7. CDR3 region: CASSLTGTGFDGYTF. The CDR3 DNA is TGTGCCAGCAGCTTAACCGGGACAGGGTTTGATGGCTACACCTTC.